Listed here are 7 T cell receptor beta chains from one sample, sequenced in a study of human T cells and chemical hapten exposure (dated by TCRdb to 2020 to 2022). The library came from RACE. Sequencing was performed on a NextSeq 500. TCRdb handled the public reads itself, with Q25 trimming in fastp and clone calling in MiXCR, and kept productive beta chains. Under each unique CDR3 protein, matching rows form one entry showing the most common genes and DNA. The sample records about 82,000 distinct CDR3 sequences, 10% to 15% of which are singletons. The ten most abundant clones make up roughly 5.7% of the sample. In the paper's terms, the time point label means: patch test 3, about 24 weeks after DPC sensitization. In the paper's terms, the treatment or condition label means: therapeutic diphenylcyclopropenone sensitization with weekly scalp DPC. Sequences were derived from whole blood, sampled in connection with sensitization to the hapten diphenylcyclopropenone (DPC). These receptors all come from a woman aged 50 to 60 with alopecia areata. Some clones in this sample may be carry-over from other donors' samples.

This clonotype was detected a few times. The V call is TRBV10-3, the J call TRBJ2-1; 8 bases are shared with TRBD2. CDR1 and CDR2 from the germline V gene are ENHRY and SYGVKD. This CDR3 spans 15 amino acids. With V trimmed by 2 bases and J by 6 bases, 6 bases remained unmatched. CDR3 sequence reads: CAISEGGGRINEQFF. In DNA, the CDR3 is TGTGCCATCAGTGAGGGCGGGGGGAGAATCAATGAGCAGTTCTTC.

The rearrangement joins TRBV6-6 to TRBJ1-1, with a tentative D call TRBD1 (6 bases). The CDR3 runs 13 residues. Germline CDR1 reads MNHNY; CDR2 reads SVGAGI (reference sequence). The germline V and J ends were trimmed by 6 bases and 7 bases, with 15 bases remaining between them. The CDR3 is CASRPHREGEAFF. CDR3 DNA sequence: TGTGCCAGCAGACCCCACAGGGAAGGTGAAGCTTTCTTT.

The CDR3 nucleotides read TGCAGTGCTAGAGCCGCAAGTACCCGGAGCTCCTACAATGAGCAGTTCTTC. This translates into CSARAASTRSSYNEQFF. The V and J genes are TRBV20-1 and TRBJ2-1; no clear D. CDR1 and CDR2 from the germline V gene are DFQATT and SNEGSKA (reference sequence). V lost 1 base to trimming and J lost 0 bases, with 16 bases between them. This CDR3 has 17 residues.

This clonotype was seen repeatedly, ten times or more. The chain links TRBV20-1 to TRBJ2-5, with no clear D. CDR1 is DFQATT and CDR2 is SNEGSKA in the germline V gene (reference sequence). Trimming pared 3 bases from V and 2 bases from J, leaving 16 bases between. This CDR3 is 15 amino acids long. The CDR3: CSASRPGWRQETQYF. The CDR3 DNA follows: TGCAGTGCTAGCCGCCCGGGTTGGCGGCAAGAGACCCAGTACTTC.

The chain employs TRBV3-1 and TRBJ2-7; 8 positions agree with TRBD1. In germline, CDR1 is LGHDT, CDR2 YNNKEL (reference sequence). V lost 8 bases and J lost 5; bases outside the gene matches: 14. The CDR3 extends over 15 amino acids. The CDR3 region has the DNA TGTGCCAGCGGCTTTAGGACAGGGATGTTTGACGAGCAGTACTTC. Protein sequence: CASGFRTGMFDEQYF.

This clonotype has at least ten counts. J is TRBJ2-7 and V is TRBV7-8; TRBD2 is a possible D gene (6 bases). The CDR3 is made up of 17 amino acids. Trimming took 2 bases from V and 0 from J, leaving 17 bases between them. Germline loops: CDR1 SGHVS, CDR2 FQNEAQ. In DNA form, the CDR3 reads TGTGCCAGCAGCTTACCATTACCGGGACTCATCTCCTACGAGCAGTACTTC. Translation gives CASSLPLPGLISYEQYF.

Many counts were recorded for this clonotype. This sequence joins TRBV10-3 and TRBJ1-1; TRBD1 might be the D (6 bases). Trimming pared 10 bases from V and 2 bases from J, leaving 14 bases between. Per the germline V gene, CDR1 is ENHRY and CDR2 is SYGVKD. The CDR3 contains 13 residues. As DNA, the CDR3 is TGTGCCAACAGGGACGGACGCAACACTGAAGCTTTCTTT. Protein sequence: CANRDGRNTEAFF.